This T cell receptor (beta chain) derives from a study of blood T cell repertoires in COVID-19. The repertoire was sequenced with immunoSEQ multiplex PCR; TCRdb's copy has only in-frame clones and lacks some. This repertoire shows around 70,000 clones, approximately 80% found once; its top ten account for less than 20%. Trimming took 4 bases from V and 1 from J, leaving 12 bases between them. Germline-derived CDR1 and CDR2 are LGHDT and YNNKEL (reference sequence). This CDR3 spans 15 amino acids. Sequencing was carried out using peripheral blood. The sequence was collected from a human donor in a cohort sampled during active COVID-19. The chain joins TRBV3-1 (or the pseudogene TRBV3-2) to TRBJ2-3, with D possibly matching TRBD2 (5 bases). The CDR3, as DNA: TGTGCCAGCAGCCTAAGAGACGGGGGCACAGATACGCAGTATTTT. Its translation is CASSLRDGGTDTQYF.